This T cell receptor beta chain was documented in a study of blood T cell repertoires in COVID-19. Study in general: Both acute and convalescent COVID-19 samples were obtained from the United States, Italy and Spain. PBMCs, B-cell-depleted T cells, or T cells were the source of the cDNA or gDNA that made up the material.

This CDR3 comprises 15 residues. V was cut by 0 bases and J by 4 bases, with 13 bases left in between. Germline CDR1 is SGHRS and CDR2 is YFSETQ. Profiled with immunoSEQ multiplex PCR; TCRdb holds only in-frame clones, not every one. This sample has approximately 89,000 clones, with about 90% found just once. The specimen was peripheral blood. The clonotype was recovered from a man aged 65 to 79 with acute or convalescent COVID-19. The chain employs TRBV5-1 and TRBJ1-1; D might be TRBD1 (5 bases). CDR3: CASSLGGNWPTEAFF. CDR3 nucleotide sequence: TGCGCCAGCAGCTTGGGGGGCAATTGGCCCACTGAAGCTTTCTTT.